The present T cell receptor (beta chain) was sequenced within a study of blood T cell repertoires in COVID-19. Study-level information: Whether acute or convalescent, the COVID-19 samples came from the United States, Italy and Spain. Nucleic acid was either cDNA or gDNA, and it came from T cells, B-cell-depleted T cells, or PBMCs.

Under the authors' procedure: Nucleated cell counts were estimated from reference gene primer amplification. Clones were sequenced by immunoSEQ multiplex PCR, and TCRdb holds only the in-frame ones, with some missing. Clonal size and the V and J genes are those of that table, whereas D and trimming came from the DNA. The table has roughly 200,000 clones, around 85% seen once. The CDR3 has 15 residues. Trimming cost V 5 bases and J 3 bases, with 15 bases left between them. CDR1 is SSHAT, CDR2 FNYEAQ, per germline (reference sequence). It was during active infection that Seattle patients were enrolled and then longitudinally followed.

The sequenced sample consisted of peripheral blood. The receptor was derived from a person aged 70 to 85 with COVID-19, enrolled during active disease. The chain links TRBV7-7 to TRBJ2-3, with D maybe TRBD2 (5 bases). CDR3 sequence reads: CASSLGLGSTDTQYF. The CDR3 bases are TGTGCCAGCAGCCTTGGTTTGGGGAGTACAGATACGCAGTATTTT.